This T cell receptor (beta chain) was observed in a study of shared clonotypes between healthy human individuals. For this clone: Its target is not known.

Study observations and caveats: Among the subsets, naive ones generally showed larger estimated richness than memory ones. When naive CD4 clonotypes were compared across a few donors, approximately 5% were shared. Among non-shared clonotypes, generation probabilities were lower than among those shared by all four donors.

This CDR3 has 12 amino acids. Unmatched junction bases numbered 4, after V lost 7 bases and J lost 5 bases. Germline CDR1 reads SQVTM; CDR2 reads ANQGSEA. Original methodology: Because ImmunoSEQ provided only junction sequences with no quality scores, the filtering differed. Here immunoSEQ multiplex PCR was the method, and the copy in TCRdb shows in-frame clones only, minus some. Clonal size and the V and J genes are those of that table, whereas D and trimming came from the DNA. The data show a few million clones, with around 92% seen just once and about 0.41% held by the top ten. This rearrangement joins TRBV29-1 to TRBJ2-5, with TRBD1 matching over 10 bases. The sample was naive CD4+ T cells from PBMCs. Subset specified: CD45RA+ positively selected. The origin of this receptor is a man aged 18 to 29 in good health. Some clones in this sample may be carry-over from other donors' samples. The CDR3, as DNA: TGCAGCGGAAGACAGGGGGCCGAGACCCAGTACTTC. Encoded protein: CSGRQGAETQYF.